Shown below are 30 T cell receptor beta chains from a single sample sequenced in a study of spatial heterogeneity in lung cancer. MiXCR, applied by TCRdb to the 5' RACE reads, yields one record per CDR3 protein. Seen here are 30,000 to 45,000 distinct CDR3 sequences, 7.5% observed once, and the top ten hold about 26%. Indicated time point: sample taken at primary tumor resection. The material sequenced was PBMCs, taken at surgery. All receptors derive from a male donor with early-stage non-small cell lung cancer.

Ten or more counts support this clonotype. The V gene is TRBV18, the J gene TRBJ1-1; D remains ambiguous. Germline V gene lookup returns CDR1 KGHSH and CDR2 LQKENI. The CDR3 loop spans 15 amino acids. Trimming took off 4 bases at V and 0 bases at J, with 12 bases between the two ends. The CDR3 sequence is CASSREREMNTEAFF. The CDR3 DNA reads TGTGCCAGCTCACGTGAGAGAGAAATGAACACTGAAGCTTTCTTT.

This clonotype has a count of ten or more. The chain carries TRBV4-1 and TRBJ1-1; D might be TRBD1 (5 bases). The CDR3 contains 14 residues. V shed 1 base and J shed 4 bases, with 10 bases lying between them. The germline gives CDR1 MGHRA, CDR2 YSYEKL. Written as DNA, the CDR3 is TGCGCCAGCAGCCAAGCGGGGGTTGGCACTGAAGCTTTCTTT. Protein sequence: CASSQAGVGTEAFF.

Points on this clonotype: At one of its ends the junction is not consistent with the germline gene, which may arise from a read error. The V and J genes are TRBV4-1 and TRBJ1-1, with D perhaps TRBD1 (6 bases). The CDR3 spans 15 residues. Germline lookup yields CDR1 MGHRA and CDR2 YSYEKL. This CDR3 is CASNQPGTTSREAFF. The CDR3, as DNA: TGCGCCAGCAACCAACCAGGGACAACTAGTAGAGAAGCTTTCTTT.

This clonotype occurred many times. The J gene is TRBJ2-3, the V gene TRBV6-2 or TRBV6-3, with a tentative D call TRBD2 (5 bases). Per the germline V gene, CDR1 is MNHEY and CDR2 is SVGEGT. V shed 0 bases and J shed 6 bases, with 13 bases lying between them. CDR3 length: 15 residues. CDR3 in DNA: TGTGCCAGCAGTTACTCTGTGGCTAGCCTTGATACGCAGTATTTT. Translating gives CASSYSVASLDTQYF.

The chain is built from TRBV12-3 or TRBV12-4 and TRBJ1-6, with unresolved D. V gave up 3 bases and J gave up 10 bases, with 13 bases separating them. This CDR3 is built from 14 residues. The CDR3 nucleotides read TGTGCCAGCAGTTTCCCCTTCAGAGACTCACCCCTCCACTTT. It translates to CASSFPFRDSPLHF.

This clonotype came up many times. J is TRBJ1-1 and V is TRBV7-3; 8 positions agree with TRBD1. The junction had 4 bases not matched to a gene; V was cut back by 8 bases and J by 2 bases. The CDR3 contains 13 residues. Per germline, CDR1 SGHTA and CDR2 FQGTGA. The DNA of the CDR3 is TGTGCCAGCTCCCAGGGGGCAAACACTGAAGCTTTCTTT. Translated: CASSQGANTEAFF.

This clonotype was seen ten or more times. The chain has TRBV20-1 and TRBJ2-3, with TRBD2 identical over 7 bases. V lost 2 bases, J lost 8 bases, and 13 bases stayed unmatched. The germline V gene encodes CDR1 DFQATT and CDR2 SNEGSKA (reference sequence). The CDR3 spans 15 residues. The CDR3 reads CSARLGRSGNPTQYF. The CDR3 DNA is TGCAGTGCTAGATTGGGACGGAGCGGGAACCCTACGCAGTATTTT.

This clonotype was found many times. V and J are TRBV6-5 and TRBJ2-1, with 7 bases that match TRBD2. CDR1 is MNHEY and CDR2 is SVGAGI in the germline V gene. The CDR3 is 15 residues long. V lost 7 bases to trimming and J lost 1 base; unmatched junction nucleotides: 7. CDR3 loop: CASKLAEISYNEQFF. The CDR3 DNA reads as TGTGCCAGCAAGCTAGCGGAGATTTCCTACAATGAGCAGTTCTTC.

The rearrangement links TRBV11-2 to TRBJ2-1, with 10 positions matching TRBD2. Germline CDR1 reads SGHAT; CDR2 reads FQNNGV. The CDR3 has 17 amino acids. The V and J ends lost 1 base and 1 base, in that order; junction bases with no gene match: 4. CDR3 in DNA: TGTGCCAGCAGCTTAGGGGGACTAGCGTCTTCCTACAATGAGCAGTTCTTC. Residues: CASSLGGLASSYNEQFF.

This clonotype was observed many times. The chain combines TRBV4-3 with TRBJ1-1, with D possibly TRBD1 on 6 matching bases. Germline CDR1 LGHNA, CDR2 YSLEER. V lost 0 bases and J lost 5, with 7 bases in between. The CDR3 length is 13 residues. CDR3 sequence (DNA): TGCGCCAGCAGCCAAGATCAGGGGACTGAAGCTTTCTTT. It is translated as CASSQDQGTEAFF.

This clonotype was seen more than once but under ten times. The chain uses TRBV29-1 and TRBJ1-1, with D maybe TRBD1 (6 bases). Trimming shortened V by 2 bases and J by 5 bases, and 15 bases separated the two germline ends. From germline, CDR1 is SQVTM and CDR2 ANQGSEA. The CDR3 extends over 14 amino acids. The CDR3 protein is CSVELGHQGTEAFF. CDR3 bases: TGCAGCGTTGAATTGGGACACCAAGGAACTGAAGCTTTCTTT.

This clonotype was found many times. This chain joins TRBV7-2 and TRBJ2-2; D gene uncertain. Germline CDR1 is SGHTA and CDR2 is FQGNSA. V was trimmed by 4 bases and J by 4 bases, leaving 10 bases between them. This CDR3 is 14 amino acids long. The CDR3 nucleotides are TGTGCCAGCAGCTCTCTAGGGCCCACCGGGGAGCTGTTTTTT. It yields the protein CASSSLGPTGELFF.

The rearrangement uses TRBV7-8 and TRBJ2-6; TRBD2 matches 12 bases. J gave up 0 bases and V 5 bases, and 17 bases lay outside the gene matches. The CDR3 is 22 residues long. Germline CDR1 SGHVS, CDR2 FQNEAQ. The CDR3 here is CASSRRASGRAGRGSGANVLTF. In DNA, the CDR3 is TGTGCCAGCAGCAGAAGGGCTAGCGGGAGGGCCGGCAGAGGCTCTGGGGCCAACGTCCTGACTTTC.

This clonotype was observed at least ten times. The chain joins TRBV9 to TRBJ2-7; D tentatively reads TRBD1 or TRBD2 (5 bases each). The CDR3 covers 13 residues. The V and J ends lost 0 bases and 9 bases respectively, with 13 bases between them. Per the germline V gene, CDR1 is SGDLS and CDR2 is YYNGEE. In DNA, the CDR3 is TGTGCCAGCAGCGTAGCTTGGGGGACGGGGCAGTACTTC. Its translation: CASSVAWGTGQYF.

The chain uses TRBV14 and TRBJ1-6, with D uncertain. Germline V gene sequence: CDR1 SGHDN, CDR2 FVKESK. V was cut by 1 base and J by 7 bases, with 8 bases left in between. This CDR3 is 14 amino acids long. The CDR3: CASSQVHGNSPLHF. In DNA, the CDR3 is TGTGCCAGCAGCCAAGTACACGGAAATTCACCCCTCCACTTT.

This clonotype was seen ten or more times. The chain is built from TRBV5-4 and TRBJ2-3; D call uncertain. CDR1 is SGHNT and CDR2 is YYREEE in the germline V gene (reference sequence). This CDR3 spans 14 amino acids. The germline V and J ends were trimmed by 4 bases and 0 bases, with 9 bases remaining between them. The CDR3 is CASSLQTSTDTQYF. The CDR3 coding sequence is TGTGCCAGCAGCCTCCAGACTAGCACAGATACGCAGTATTTT.

This clonotype was detected ten times or more. The V call is TRBV29-1, the J call TRBJ1-1; D is unclear. Germline lookup yields CDR1 SQVTM and CDR2 ANQGSEA. The V end lost 8 bases, the J end lost 1 base, and 8 bases lay between the germline ends. The CDR3 has 11 residues. The CDR3 DNA reads TGCAGCTCGCCGGGGAACACTGAAGCTTTCTTT. Translated, it gives CSSPGNTEAFF.

This clonotype was observed a handful of times. The rearrangement joins TRBV27 to TRBJ1-2; TRBD1 matches 7 bases. This CDR3 comprises 14 residues. V lost 6 bases and J lost 2; bases outside the gene matches: 6. The V gene's germline CDR1 is MNHEY and CDR2 SMNVEV (reference sequence). The CDR3 DNA follows: TGTGCCAGCAGCCTCTTCAGGGGGAACTATGGCTACACCTTC. Protein sequence: CASSLFRGNYGYTF.

This clonotype showed up many times. The chain has TRBV12-3 or TRBV12-4 and TRBJ1-5, with D perhaps matching TRBD1 (5 bases). Trimming took off 2 bases at V and 5 bases at J, with 13 bases between the two ends. The CDR3 has 15 residues. CDR3 sequence (DNA): TGTGCCAGCAGTTTAAGGGCAGGGATTGATCAGCCCCAGCATTTT. Its protein is CASSLRAGIDQPQHF.

This clonotype occurred a few times. V usage is TRBV30 and J usage is TRBJ2-7; D gene ambiguous. The ends were cut back, 0 bases at V and 4 bases at J, with 7 bases in the middle. The CDR3 consists of 12 residues. Germline lookup yields CDR1 GTSNPN and CDR2 SVGIG (reference sequence). The CDR3 loop reads CAWSVNRYEQYF. In DNA, the CDR3 is TGTGCCTGGAGTGTAAACAGATACGAGCAGTACTTC.

This clonotype was counted a few times. The chain employs TRBV3-1 and TRBJ2-3, with TRBD2 matching over 14 bases. The J segment lost 1 base and the V segment lost 6 bases, leaving 6 bases of the junction unmatched. This CDR3 spans 17 amino acids. CDR1 and CDR2 (germline): LGHDT, YNNKEL (reference sequence). CDR3 amino acids: CASSPTSGGAGTDTQYF. As DNA, the CDR3 is TGTGCCAGCAGTCCGACTAGCGGGGGGGCCGGCACAGATACGCAGTATTTT.

This clonotype was detected many times. This chain links TRBV9 with TRBJ1-2; possible D gene TRBD1, 5 bases. V was pared by 0 bases and J by 10 bases, with 7 bases between. The germline CDR1 and CDR2 sequences are SGDLS and YYNGEE. There are 11 residues in the CDR3. CDR3 nucleotides: TGTGCCAGCAGCGTAGACAGGTTCTACACCTTC. Protein product: CASSVDRFYTF.

This clonotype was counted at least ten times. The genes are TRBV6-5 and TRBJ2-7; D possibly corresponds to TRBD1 (6 bases). The V and J ends lost 5 bases and 3 bases respectively, with 11 bases between them. CDR1 and CDR2 from the germline V gene are MNHEY and SVGAGI. The CDR3 sequence is 13 residues long. The CDR3 sequence is CASSQGHRYEQYF. CDR3 nucleotides: TGTGCCAGCAGTCAGGGACACCGCTACGAGCAGTACTTC.

In its sample, this clonotype was seen many times. The chain carries TRBV6-1 and TRBJ2-7; no reliable D call. Germline V gene lookup returns CDR1 MNHNS and CDR2 SASEGT. Trimming left V 4 bases short and J 2 bases short, with 9 bases between. The CDR3 length is 13 residues. As DNA, the CDR3 is TGTGCCAGCAGTGGAGTCCGGGCCTACGAGCAGTACGTC. This sequence encodes CASSGVRAYEQYV.

As to this clonotype: This sequence may be a read error, since a much larger clone differs from it by one base. This is likely a read error, given that the CDR3 carries no conserved phenylalanine or tryptophan at its end. The chain recombines TRBV12-3 or TRBV12-4 with TRBJ1-5, with TRBD1 as a possible D gene (5 bases). The CDR3 is made up of 12 amino acids. The V and J ends lost 8 bases and 1 base respectively, with 6 bases between them. The CDR3 DNA sequence: TGTGCCAGCGGGGGAAGCAATCAGCCCCAGCATTCT. Translation: CASGGSNQPQHS.

The gene calls are TRBV6-2 or TRBV6-3 and TRBJ2-7; 9 bases are shared with TRBD2. Germline V gene sequence: CDR1 MNHEY, CDR2 SVGEGT. The CDR3 has 16 amino acids. J lost 0 bases, V lost 5 bases, and 8 bases had no gene match. The CDR3 region is CASSASLAGRSYEQYV. The DNA of the CDR3 is TGTGCCAGCAGTGCCTCACTAGCGGGTCGCTCCTACGAGCAGTACGTC.

This clonotype was picked up many times. The chain employs TRBV5-1 and TRBJ2-1; perhaps TRBD2 as D (6 bases). CDR3 length: 14 residues. V shed 6 bases and J shed 3 bases, with 13 bases lying between them. The germline V gene has CDR1 SGHRS and CDR2 YFSETQ. The CDR3 region has the DNA TGCGCCAGCAACCCTAGCGCCGACTACAATGAGCAGTTCTTC. It yields the protein CASNPSADYNEQFF.

This clonotype was detected only a few times. J is TRBJ2-3 and V is TRBV24-1; 11 bases agree with TRBD2. CDR3 length: 21 amino acids. V lost 3 bases, J lost 1 base, and 17 bases stayed unmatched. In germline, CDR1 is KGHDR, CDR2 SFDVKD. CDR3: CATSDEHPTSGRPQGTDTQYF. The CDR3 DNA reads TGTGCCACCAGTGATGAACACCCAACTAGCGGGAGACCCCAGGGCACAGATACGCAGTATTTT.

The CDR3 nucleotides read TGTGCCAGCGGTAGACAGGGCAGCTCCTACGAGCAGTACTTC. This sequence encodes CASGRQGSSYEQYF. V gene TRBV6-2 or TRBV6-3 combines with J gene TRBJ2-7; 7 nucleotides line up with TRBD1. V lost 8 bases to trimming and J lost 0 bases; unmatched junction nucleotides: 7. The germline CDR1 and CDR2 sequences are MNHEY and SVGEGT. The CDR3 has 14 amino acids.

This clonotype occurred a few times. This chain links TRBV7-2 with TRBJ1-5; 11 nucleotides align to TRBD1. V lost 3 bases, J lost 6 bases, and 4 bases stayed unmatched. The CDR3 is 15 amino acids. Germline V gene lookup returns CDR1 SGHTA and CDR2 FQGNSA. The CDR3 DNA is TGTGCCAGCAGCTTCGAGGGGACAGGGGGTCAGCCCCAGCATTTT. It yields the protein CASSFEGTGGQPQHF.